A single sample gave rise to the 28 T cell receptor beta chains below, sequenced in a study of T cells in narcolepsy. TCRdb's table, derived via immunoSEQ multiplex PCR, lists solely in-frame clones and lacks some. The sample has approximately 25,000 clones; around four fifths are singletons. Material: CD45RA- memory CD4+ T cells from PBMCs. These TCRs come from a human donor with narcolepsy.

By proportion, this clone is medium-sized (0.01 to 0.1%). The chain joins TRBV7-3 to TRBJ2-1; 9 bases match TRBD2. The CDR3 contains 18 residues. Germline loops: CDR1 SGHTA, CDR2 FQGTGA. The J segment lost 8 bases and the V segment lost 4 bases, leaving 18 bases of the junction unmatched. CDR3: CASSSRRGGGRASDEQFF. The CDR3 bases are TGTGCCAGCAGCTCAAGAAGGGGCGGCGGGAGGGCCTCGGATGAGCAGTTCTTC.

The V call is TRBV7-9, the J call TRBJ2-3, with no clear D. CDR1 and CDR2 from the germline V gene are SEHNR and FQNEAQ (reference sequence). The CDR3 covers 11 residues. V lost 5 bases and J lost 4, with 4 bases in between. For the CDR3, the DNA is TGTGCCAGCAGCCAGTCAGATACGCAGTATTTT. Translating gives CASSQSDTQYF.

The chain carries TRBV19 and TRBJ2-2; possibly TRBD2 for D (6 bases). V lost 5 bases, J lost 8 bases, and 12 bases lay in between. Per the germline V gene, CDR1 is LNHDA and CDR2 is SQIVND (reference sequence). The CDR3 contains 13 residues. CDR3 in amino acids: CASSQSGGGELFF. The CDR3 nucleotides read TGTGCCAGTAGTCAGAGCGGAGGGGGGGAGCTGTTTTTT.

CDR3 nucleotide sequence: TGTGCCAGTTCTGGGACTAGTGGTACCTTTGATACGCAGTATTTT. Protein sequence: CASSGTSGTFDTQYF. The chain carries TRBV7-2 and TRBJ2-3; 8 bases line up with TRBD2. J was trimmed by 6 bases and V by 9 bases; bases with no gene match: 14. The germline gives CDR1 SGHTA, CDR2 FQGNSA. The CDR3 runs 15 residues.

For this clone: Its ends do not fully match the called genes, so a read error is possible. The genes are TRBV28 and TRBJ2-1, with D perhaps TRBD2 (5 bases). CDR1 is MDHEN and CDR2 is SYDVKM in the germline V gene. This CDR3 is built from 12 residues. The CDR3: CASSLFAASPVF. The DNA for the CDR3 is TGTGCCAGCAGTTTATTTGCGGCTAGCCCTGTCTTC.

Details on this clone: The sample holds other DNA sequences that translate to the same CDR3. The chain carries TRBV27 and TRBJ1-2; D unclear. V was cut by 0 bases and J by 0 bases, with 5 bases left in between. Germline-derived CDR1 and CDR2 are MNHEY and SMNVEV (reference sequence). This CDR3 is 14 amino acids long. The CDR3 DNA is TGTGCCAGCAGTTTATCCCGGGCTAACTATGGCTACACCTTC. Its protein is CASSLSRANYGYTF.

This sequence joins TRBV29-1 and TRBJ2-7; 11 positions match TRBD1. Per germline, CDR1 SQVTM and CDR2 ANQGSEA. This CDR3 comprises 13 residues. The V and J ends lost 5 bases and 6 bases, in that order; junction bases with no gene match: 6. CDR3 DNA: TGCAGCGTTCGGGGACAGGGGGTAGGCGAGCAGTACTTC. Encoded protein: CSVRGQGVGEQYF.

The chain uses TRBV28 and TRBJ2-7; D is possibly TRBD1 (6 bases). Germline CDR1 MDHEN, CDR2 SYDVKM. Trimming stripped 6 bases from V and 3 bases from J, with 18 bases between. The CDR3 is made up of 15 amino acids. The CDR3 DNA reads TGTGCCAGCAGCCGCGACAGGACCCAGAACTACGAGCAGTACTTC. Translating gives CASSRDRTQNYEQYF.

The V and J genes are TRBV28 and TRBJ2-3; TRBD1 might be the D (5 bases). Germline CDR1 MDHEN, CDR2 SYDVKM. The CDR3 has 15 residues. V was shortened by 3 bases and J by 1 base, with 11 bases between the two germline ends. The CDR3: CASSFLGVGTDTQYF. The CDR3 DNA follows: TGTGCCAGCAGTTTCCTAGGGGTGGGCACAGATACGCAGTATTTT. The full variable domain, in which reference TRBV28 and TRBJ2-3 provide the parts outside the CDR3, is DVKVTQSSRYLVKRTGEKVFLECVQDMDHENMFWYRQDPGLGLRLIYFSYDVKMKEKGDIPEGYSVSREKKERFSLILESASTNQTSMYLCASSFLGVGTDTQYFGPGTRLTVL.

CDR3 region: CASETGTSGPTYEQYF. CDR3 nucleotide sequence: TGTGCCAGCGAGACTGGGACTAGCGGGCCGACCTACGAGCAGTACTTC. The chain carries TRBV28 and TRBJ2-7; 12 bases line up with TRBD2. The CDR3 runs 16 residues. Per the germline V gene, CDR1 is MDHEN and CDR2 is SYDVKM. The trim removed 8 bases at V and 2 bases at J, leaving 10 bases unmatched.

V usage is TRBV29-1 and J usage is TRBJ1-1; maybe TRBD1 (5 bases). The V end lost 6 bases, the J end lost 5 bases, and 19 bases lay between the germline ends. Germline CDR1 is SQVTM and CDR2 is ANQGSEA. The CDR3 sequence is 14 residues long. CDR3 nucleotide sequence: TGCAGCGTCGTAACGCGAGGGGTATGGACTGAAGCTTTCTTT. Encoded protein: CSVVTRGVWTEAFF.

The chain recombines TRBV6-6 with TRBJ2-1; D is ambiguous. This CDR3 contains 14 residues. CDR1 is MNHNY and CDR2 is SVGAGI in the germline V gene (reference sequence). Trimming took 2 bases from V and 2 from J, leaving 7 bases between them. The CDR3 here is CASSYAETYNEQFF. CDR3 DNA: TGTGCCAGCAGTTACGCGGAGACCTACAATGAGCAGTTCTTC.

The chain has TRBV19 and TRBJ1-3; 7 bases fit TRBD1. Germline V lookup: CDR1 LNHDA, CDR2 SQIVND (reference sequence). This CDR3 has 16 residues. J gave up 0 bases and V 6 bases, and 8 bases lay outside the gene matches. Written as DNA, the CDR3 is TGTGCCAGTAGACAGGGGAGGGGAAGCTCTGGAAACACCATATATTTT. Its protein is CASRQGRGSSGNTIYF.

This sequence joins TRBV18 and TRBJ2-1, with D uncertain. This CDR3 has 12 amino acids. Germline CDR1 reads KGHSH; CDR2 reads LQKENI. Trimming removed 6 bases at V and 7 bases at J, with 10 bases between. CDR3 sequence: CASSSLGNEQFF. The DNA of the CDR3 is TGTGCCAGCTCGTCGTTGGGTAATGAGCAGTTCTTC.

V is TRBV5-1 and J is TRBJ2-1; 12 bases fit TRBD2. J gave up 0 bases and V 4 bases, and 5 bases lay outside the gene matches. The CDR3 runs 17 residues. Germline V gene sequence: CDR1 SGHRS, CDR2 YFSETQ. In nucleotides, the CDR3 is TGCGCCAGCAGCCCGAGACTAGCGGGAGACTCCTACAATGAGCAGTTCTTC. Amino acid sequence: CASSPRLAGDSYNEQFF. Together with reference TRBV5-1 and TRBJ2-1, the CDR3 gives the full variable domain: KAGVTQTPRYLIKTRGQQVTLSCSPISGHRSVSWYQQTPGQGLQFLFEYFSETQRNKGNFPGRFSGRQFSNSRSEMNVSTLELGDSALYLCASSPRLAGDSYNEQFFGPGTRLTVL.

This clone appeared once. The chain combines TRBV7-6 with TRBJ2-1, with unresolved D. CDR3 size: 13 residues. Germline values: CDR1 SGHVS, CDR2 FNYEAQ. V was trimmed by 3 bases and J by 7 bases, leaving 10 bases between them. For the CDR3, the DNA is TGTGCCAGCAGCTTCTTACAGATTAATGAGCAGTTCTTC. Translated: CASSFLQINEQFF.

This clone has only a few counts. V is TRBV9 and J is TRBJ2-1; 15 bases agree with TRBD2. In germline, CDR1 is SGDLS, CDR2 YYNGEE. The CDR3 is made up of 17 amino acids. V shed 4 bases, J shed 11 bases, and the junction held 13 bases outside the gene matches. CDR3 sequence reads: CASSSREGLAGGRQQFF. For the CDR3, the DNA is TGTGCCAGCAGCTCCCGTGAGGGACTAGCGGGAGGACGGCAGCAGTTCTTC.

J is TRBJ2-5 and V is TRBV7-2; tentatively, D is TRBD2 (6 bases). The CDR3 loop spans 15 amino acids. Germline V gene sequence: CDR1 SGHTA, CDR2 FQGNSA. Deletions cut 5 bases from V and 4 bases from J, with 17 bases between. CDR3 coding DNA: TGTGCCAGCAGCCCCCTTAGCGGTTCTAGAGAGACCCAGTACTTC. Translating gives CASSPLSGSRETQYF.

The chain carries TRBV6-5 and TRBJ1-1, with a weak D call TRBD1 (6 bases). In germline, CDR1 is MNHEY, CDR2 SVGAGI. The CDR3 is 15 amino acids. V was pared by 0 bases and J by 6 bases, with 14 bases between. The CDR3 coding sequence is TGTGCCAGCAGTTACTCGAGAGGGGGAGGTTCTGAAGCTTTCTTT. Its protein product is CASSYSRGGGSEAFF.

The chain links TRBV7-8 to TRBJ2-2; 9 bases align to TRBD1. J was trimmed by 7 bases and V by 6 bases; bases with no gene match: 15. Germline CDR1 SGHVS, CDR2 FQNEAQ. This CDR3 has 17 residues. The CDR3 region is CASRIGGTGNSIGELFF. DNA for the CDR3: TGTGCCAGCAGGATTGGCGGGACAGGGAATTCGATCGGGGAGCTGTTTTTT.

This sequence joins TRBV13 and TRBJ1-3, with no clear D. The CDR3 length is 12 residues. Trimming left V 5 bases short and J 2 bases short, with 4 bases between. Germline assignment: CDR1 PRHDT and CDR2 FYEKMQ (reference sequence). The CDR3 nucleotides are TGTGCCAGCAGCCGAACTGGAAACACCATATATTTT. This gives the protein CASSRTGNTIYF.

This clone has just one count. V is TRBV7-2 and J is TRBJ2-1, with 9 bases lining up with TRBD2. The CDR3 spans 17 residues. Germline values: CDR1 SGHTA, CDR2 FQGNSA. V was pared by 4 bases and J by 4 bases, with 11 bases of the junction left unmatched. Here the CDR3 reads CASSSPSVTSGYNEQFF. As DNA, the CDR3 is TGTGCCAGCAGCTCCCCTTCGGTGACTAGCGGTTACAATGAGCAGTTCTTC. Drawing the rest from reference TRBV7-2 and TRBJ2-1, the complete variable domain is GAGVSQSPSNKVTEKGKDVELRCDPISGHTALYWYRQSLGQGLEFLIYFQGNSAPDKSGLPSDRFSAERTGGSVSTLTIQRTQQEDSAVYLCASSSPSVTSGYNEQFFGPGTRLTVL.

The V call is TRBV21-1, the J call TRBJ1-5. TRBV21-1 is recorded as a pseudogene. The CDR3 runs 15 residues. The CDR3 loop is CASSAYRPQNQPQHF. The DNA of the CDR3 is TGTGCCAGCAGCGCCTACCGCCCCCAGAATCAGCCCCAGCATTTT.

This chain's CDR3 is CSAPGLPNYNEQFF. CDR3 sequence (DNA): TGCAGCGCCCCGGGACTACCAAACTACAATGAGCAGTTCTTC. The chain carries TRBV29-1 and TRBJ2-1; 7 bases align to TRBD2. V lost 7 bases, J lost 3 bases, and 9 bases stayed unmatched. Germline V CDR1 and CDR2: SQVTM, ANQGSEA. CDR3 size: 14 residues.

The J gene is TRBJ2-1, the V gene TRBV28, with D perhaps matching TRBD1 or TRBD2 (5 bases each). Deletions cut 3 bases from V and 5 bases from J, with 11 bases between. CDR3 size: 14 residues. The germline CDR1 and CDR2 sequences are MDHEN and SYDVKM. The CDR3 DNA is TGTGCCAGCAGTTTTGGGGGTCCCGACAATGAGCAGTTCTTC. This encodes CASSFGGPDNEQFF.

V usage is TRBV12-5 and J usage is TRBJ1-1; D remains unclear. CDR3 length equals 14 residues. Germline V gives CDR1 LGHNT, CDR2 FRNRAP. Trimming took off 6 bases at V and 0 bases at J, with 11 bases between the two ends. CDR3 region: CASGLAGVNTEAFF. Here the CDR3 DNA reads TGTGCTAGTGGCCTGGCTGGGGTGAACACTGAAGCTTTCTTT.

V usage is TRBV7-8 and J usage is TRBJ2-3; D is possibly TRBD2 (6 bases). This CDR3 contains 16 residues. Germline CDR1 and CDR2: SGHVS and FQNEAQ. The V end lost 5 bases, the J end lost 0 bases, and 15 bases lay between the germline ends. CDR3 sequence reads: CASSGDLTPSTDTQYF. The CDR3 DNA reads as TGTGCCAGCAGCGGGGACTTGACTCCTAGCACAGATACGCAGTATTTT.

Only a few counts were recorded for this clone. The V and J genes are TRBV5-4 and TRBJ1-2, with 9 bases aligning to TRBD1. V shed 4 bases, J shed 2 bases, and the junction held 9 bases outside the gene matches. The germline V gene encodes CDR1 SGHNT and CDR2 YYREEE (reference sequence). The CDR3 is 16 amino acids. The CDR3 DNA sequence: TGTGCCAGCAGCATTGGGGGACAGGGCGGGAACTATGGCTACACCTTC. Its translation: CASSIGGQGGNYGYTF. Variable domain in full (rest from reference TRBV5-4 and TRBJ1-2): ETGVTQSPTHLIKTRGQQVTLRCSSQSGHNTVSWYQQALGQGPQFIFQYYREEENGRGNFPPRFSGLQFPNYSSELNVNALELDDSALYLCASSIGGQGGNYGYTFGSGTRLTVV.